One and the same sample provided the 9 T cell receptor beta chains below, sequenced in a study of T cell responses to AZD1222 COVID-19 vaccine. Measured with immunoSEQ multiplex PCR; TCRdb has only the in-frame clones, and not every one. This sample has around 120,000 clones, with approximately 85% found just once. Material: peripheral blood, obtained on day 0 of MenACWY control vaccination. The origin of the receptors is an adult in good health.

The CDR3: CASSYSPGSGYTF. CDR3 in DNA: TGTGCCAGCAGTTACTCTCCAGGGAGCGGCTACACCTTC. The J gene is TRBJ1-2, the V gene TRBV6-2 or TRBV6-3; D possibly corresponds to TRBD1 (5 bases). V was clipped by 0 bases and J by 8 bases, with 10 bases between them. CDR3 size: 13 residues. Germline V gives CDR1 MNHEY, CDR2 SVGEGT.

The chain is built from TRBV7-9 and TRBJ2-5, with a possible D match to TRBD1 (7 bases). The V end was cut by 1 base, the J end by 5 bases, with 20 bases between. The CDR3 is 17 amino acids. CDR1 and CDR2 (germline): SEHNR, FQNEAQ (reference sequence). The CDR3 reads CASSLDGGGPVEETQYF. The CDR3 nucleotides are TGTGCCAGCAGCTTAGATGGAGGGGGCCCTGTAGAGGAGACCCAGTACTTC. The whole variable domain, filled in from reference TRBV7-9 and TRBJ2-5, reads DTGVSQNPRHKITKRGQNVTFRCDPISEHNRLYWYRQTLGQGPEFLTYFQNEAQLEKSRLLSDRFSAERPKGSFSTLEIQRTEQGDSAMYLCASSLDGGGPVEETQYFGPGTRLLVL.

The CDR3 loop is CASSGQGTLAYEQYF. For the CDR3, the DNA is TGTGCCAGCAGCGGACAGGGGACTCTAGCCTACGAGCAGTACTTC. V usage is TRBV9 and J usage is TRBJ2-7, with TRBD1 identical over 8 bases. The CDR3 runs to 15 residues. The germline V gene has CDR1 SGDLS and CDR2 YYNGEE. Germline trimming cut 3 bases from V and 2 bases from J; bases unmatched to any gene: 7.

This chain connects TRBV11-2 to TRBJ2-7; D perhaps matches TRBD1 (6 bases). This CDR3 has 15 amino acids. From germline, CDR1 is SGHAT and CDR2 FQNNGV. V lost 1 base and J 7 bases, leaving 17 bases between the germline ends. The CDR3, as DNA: TGTGCCAGCAGCTTAGGGACCCAGGGGCCGGGGGAGCAGTACTTC. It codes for CASSLGTQGPGEQYF.

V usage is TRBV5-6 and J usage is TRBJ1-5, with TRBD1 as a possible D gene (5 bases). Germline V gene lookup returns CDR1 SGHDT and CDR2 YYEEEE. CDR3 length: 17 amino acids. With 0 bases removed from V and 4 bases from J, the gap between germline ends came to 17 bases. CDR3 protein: CASSLGRAGGRNQPQHF. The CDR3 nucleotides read TGTGCCAGCAGCTTGGGCAGGGCCGGGGGGAGGAATCAGCCCCAGCATTTT.

CDR3: CASSDRGPQETQYF. The CDR3 DNA reads TGTGCCAGCAGTGACAGGGGGCCTCAAGAGACCCAGTACTTC. The rearrangement joins TRBV28 to TRBJ2-5; 10 positions agree with TRBD1. Germline CDR1 is MDHEN and CDR2 is SYDVKM. V trimming: 5 bases; J trimming: 2 bases; junction bases outside the gene matches: 2. The CDR3 extends over 14 amino acids.

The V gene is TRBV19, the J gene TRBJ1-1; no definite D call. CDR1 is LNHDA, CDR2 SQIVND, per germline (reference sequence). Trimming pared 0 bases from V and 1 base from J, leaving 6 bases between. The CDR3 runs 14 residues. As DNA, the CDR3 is TGTGCCAGTAGTATAGATCGGGAGAACACTGAAGCTTTCTTT. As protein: CASSIDRENTEAFF.

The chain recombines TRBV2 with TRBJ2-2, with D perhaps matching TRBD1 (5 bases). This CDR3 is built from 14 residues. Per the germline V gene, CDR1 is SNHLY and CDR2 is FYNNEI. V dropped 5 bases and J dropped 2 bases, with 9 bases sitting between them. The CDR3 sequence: CASSRRANTGELFF. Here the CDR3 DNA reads TGTGCCAGCAGTCGCAGGGCTAACACCGGGGAGCTGTTTTTT.

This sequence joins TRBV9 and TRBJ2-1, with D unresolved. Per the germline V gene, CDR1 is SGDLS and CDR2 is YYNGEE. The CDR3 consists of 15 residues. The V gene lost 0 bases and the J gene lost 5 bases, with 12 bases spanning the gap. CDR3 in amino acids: CASSVGGYINNEQFF. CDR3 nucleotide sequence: TGTGCCAGCAGCGTAGGAGGCTATATAAACAATGAGCAGTTCTTC.